This T cell receptor beta chain derives from a study of blood T cell repertoires in COVID-19. Overall study: COVID-19 samples collected from the United States, Italy and Spain covered acute and convalescent phases. The cDNA or gDNA used as material had been derived from T cells, B-cell-depleted T cells, or PBMCs.

The V gene end was trimmed by 1 base and the J gene end by 0 bases; junction bases not matched to a gene: 3. Germline V gives CDR1 SGHVS, CDR2 FQNEAQ. The length of the CDR3 is 15 residues. Per the original methods: Amplification of reference gene primers provided the estimated nucleated cell counts. Clones were read by immunoSEQ multiplex PCR, and TCRdb kept only the in-frame ones, dropping some. V, J and clone size derive from that table, while D and trimming were established from the DNA sequence. The data show 85,000 to 95,000 clones, approximately 85% seen once. The sequencing sample was made of peripheral blood. The clonotype originates from a human donor in a cohort sampled during active COVID-19. J is TRBJ2-7 and V is TRBV7-8; 7 positions agree with TRBD2. This CDR3 is CASSLGLADSYEQYF. The CDR3 DNA reads as TGTGCCAGCAGCTTAGGCCTAGCGGACTCCTACGAGCAGTACTTC. The variable domain in full, with the rest retrieved from reference TRBV7-8 and TRBJ2-7, is GAGVSQSPRYKVAKRGQDVALRCDPISGHVSLFWYQQALGQGPEFLTYFQNEAQLDKSGLPSDRFFAERPEGSVSTLKIQRTQQEDSAVYLCASSLGLADSYEQYFGPGTRLTVT.